The clone carrying this TCR beta chain was recorded at least ten times. The source of the sample is a study of blood T cells in healthy people across ages. Together with a sample-barcoded 5' primer, a J-beta primer mix was included in a second PCR lasting about 6 to 12 cycles. TCRdb re-analysed the 5' RACE reads in MiXCR, keeping a single row per CDR3 protein. The sample has about 1,800,000 distinct CDR3 sequences, 25% to 30% seen once; the top ten hold approximately 7.7%. V was clipped by 0 bases and J by 5 bases; unmatched bases: 6. There are 16 residues in the CDR3. CDR1 LGHNA and CDR2 YSLEER come from the germline V gene.

The chain links TRBV4-3 to TRBJ2-7; TRBD1 agrees at 11 bases. Specimen: blood. The clonotype was recovered from a woman aged 25 to 45 in good health. CDR3 sequence: CASSQERTGGGNEQYF. As DNA, the CDR3 is TGCGCCAGCAGCCAAGAAAGGACAGGGGGCGGGAACGAGCAGTACTTC.